Listed below are T cell receptor beta chains from one sample, sequenced in a study of T cell repertoires and leukemia-associated antigens. Using its own MiXCR run on the 5' RACE reads, TCRdb lists one record per CDR3 protein. The sample contains 11,000 to 15,000 distinct CDR3 sequences, approximately 39% of which appear only once. These receptors lack a known antigen. Sequenced material: CD3+ T cells sorted from blood and cultured. The receptors stem from a female donor in good health. CDR3s include the opening cysteine and the closing phenylalanine or tryptophan. The order of the fields is J gene, D gene, V gene, clone size, CDR3 DNA, CDR3 protein. A D gene is named only where the DNA matches it firmly. Expanded clones are given a class, and other clones once, few, many or no size at all.

>TRBJ2-7|-|TRBV25-1|many
TGTGCCAGCGCGGATCGGAGAGAAACTTACGAGCAGTACTTC
CASADRRETYEQYF
>TRBJ2-1|-|TRBV5-1|medium-sized
TGCGCCAGCAGTCCTGGGACTTCTGACAATGAGCAGTTCTTC
CASSPGTSDNEQFF
>TRBJ2-7|TRBD2|TRBV28|medium-sized
TGTGCCAGCAGTTTAGTAGCGGGAGTTGCCTACGAGCAGTACTTC
CASSLVAGVAYEQYF
>TRBJ1-5|-|TRBV20-1|medium-sized
TGCAGTGCTAGCGGAGAGGGAGATCAGCCCCAGCATTTT
CSASGEGDQPQHF
>TRBJ2-5|-|TRBV21-1|medium-sized
TGTGCCAGCAGCAAATCCGGCCTAAACCGGGAGCCACAAGAGACCCAGTACTTC
CASSKSGLNREPQETQYF
>TRBJ1-2|-|TRBV20-1|-
TGCAGTGCCCCTAGGCAGAAGAAAGGCTACACCTTC
CSAPRQKKGYTF
>TRBJ1-1|-|TRBV20-1|-
TGCAGTGCTAGACCCGACAGGAGGACCCTTGAAGCTTTCTTT
CSARPDRRTLEAFF
>TRBJ2-3|-|TRBV7-2|-
-
CASSSGGWYQETQYFGPGTQYF
>TRBJ2-3|TRBD2|TRBV10-3|once
TGTGCCATCAGTGGGACTAGCGGGAGTGGGGGAACAGATACGCAGTATTTT
CAISGTSGSGGTDTQYF
>TRBJ2-7|TRBD2|TRBV7-9|many
TGTGCCAGCAGCCCAACCCGGACTAGCGGGAGGAACGAGCAGTACTTC
CASSPTRTSGRNEQYF
>TRBJ2-3|TRBD2|TRBV27|-
TGTGCCAGCAGTTTACTAGCGGGAGCTACAGATACGCAGTATTTT
CASSLLAGATDTQYF
>TRBJ2-1|TRBD2|TRBV11-2|many
TGTGCCAGCAGCTTAGACTTTAGCGGGAGGGGTAAGCAATTCTTC
CASSLDFSGRGKQFF
>TRBJ1-5|-|TRBV12-3/TRBV12-4|medium-sized
TGTGCCAGCAGGCCGACTTCGGACGTTCAGCCCCAGCATTTT
CASRPTSDVQPQHF
>TRBJ2-1|TRBD2|TRBV7-6|-
TGTGCTAGCAGCCCCAGACTAGCGGGAGTCAATGAGCAGTTCTTC
CASSPRLAGVNEQFF
>TRBJ2-5|TRBD2|TRBV5-1|medium-sized
TGCGCCAGCATGATAACGAGCGGGAGCTTAGAGACCCAGTACTTC
CASMITSGSLETQYF
>TRBJ2-5|TRBD2|TRBV20-1|-
TGCAGTGCTAGAGAACTAGCGGGGATAGAGACCCAGTACTTC
CSARELAGIETQYF
>TRBJ2-7|TRBD2|TRBV5-1|-
TGCGCCAGCAGCTCTGGATGGGGCAGCGGGAGTTTGGGGTTTTACGAGCAGTACTTC
CASSSGWGSGSLGFYEQYF
>TRBJ1-5|-|TRBV28|-
TGTGCCAGCAGTTTAGGCAGGGAGGATCAGCCCCAGCATTTT
CASSLGREDQPQHF
>TRBJ1-5|-|TRBV24-1|medium-sized
TGTGCCACCAGTGATTTGACCGGACCCGGGGGCCAGCATTTT
CATSDLTGPGGQHF
>TRBJ2-5|TRBD2|TRBV6-4|many
TGTGCCAGCAGTGACTCGGGAACGGTAGGAACTAGCGGGACTGGTGAGACCCAGTACTTC
CASSDSGTVGTSGTGETQYF
>TRBJ2-5|-|TRBV5-1|-
TGCGCCAGCAGCTTGGTTCCCCAAGAGACCCAGTACTTC
CASSLVPQETQYF
>TRBJ2-3|-|TRBV5-8|many
TGTGCCAGCAGCTTGGCGGACTACCCGGGGACAGATACGCAGTATTTT
CASSLADYPGTDTQYF
>TRBJ1-1|-|TRBV20-1|-
TGCAGTGCCAGGGGTCAGGGGCCGAGCACTGAGGCTTTCTTT
CSARGQGPSTEAFF
>TRBJ2-1|-|TRBV12-3/TRBV12-4|many
TGTGCCAGCAGTTTAGTTGAGGAGCAGTTCTTC
CASSLVEEQFF
>TRBJ2-7|TRBD2|TRBV7-2|-
TGTACCAGCGGCTTAGAGGGGACTAGCGGGATTTCCTACGAGCAGTACTTC
CTSGLEGTSGISYEQYF
>TRBJ2-7|-|TRBV5-8|-
TGTGCCAGCAGCTTGGGGTTCGGACGGCCCTACGAGCAGTACTTC
CASSLGFGRPYEQYF
>TRBJ2-7|-|TRBV20-1|many
TGCAGTGCTCGCGTTTCCAGGAGCTCCTACGAGCAGTACTTC
CSARVSRSSYEQYF
>TRBJ2-2|TRBD1|TRBV6-6|-
TGTGCCAGCAGTTATGGGACAGGGTTTGCGAACACCGGGGAGCTGTTTTTT
CASSYGTGFANTGELFF
>TRBJ2-2|TRBD2|TRBV5-1|-
TGCGCCAGCAGCTTGAAACTAGCGGATTTCACCGGGGAGCTGTTTTTT
CASSLKLADFTGELFF
>TRBJ2-1|-|TRBV11-2|-
TGTGCCAGTAGCTTAGGCAGCCTCAATGGGCAGTCCTTC
CASSLGSLNGQSF
>TRBJ1-6|-|TRBV14|many
TGTGCCAGCAGCCAAGAGAGCAGTAATTCACCCCTCCACTTT
CASSQESSNSPLHF
>TRBJ2-2|-|TRBV5-1|-
TGCGCCAGCAGCTTGGCTTTACGGACTATAAAGAACACCGGGGAGCTGTTTTTT
CASSLALRTIKNTGELFF
>TRBJ2-7|-|TRBV29-1|-
TGCAGCGGACGGGGGAGCTCCTACGAGCAGTACTTC
CSGRGSSYEQYF
>TRBJ2-1|-|TRBV12-3/TRBV12-4|-
TGTGCCAGCGCTTACAGGGTCAATGAGCAGTTCTTC
CASAYRVNEQFF
>TRBJ1-5|-|TRBV28|many
TGTGCCAGCAGTTCCTCACAAAGCAAGCCCCAGCATTTT
CASSSSQSKPQHF
>TRBJ2-7|-|TRBV9|medium-sized
TGTGCCAGCAGCGAGACTCCCACGACTGTACTCTACGAGCAGTACTTC
CASSETPTTVLYEQYF
>TRBJ2-7|-|TRBV7-9|-
TGTGCCAGCAGCTCAAGACGACCGGGACGCTACGAGCAGTACTTC
CASSSRRPGRYEQYF
>TRBJ2-5|TRBD2|TRBV7-8|-
TGTGTCAGCAGCAATCGGGAGGCCCAGTACTTC
CVSSNREAQYF
>TRBJ2-2|TRBD2|TRBV5-6|-
TGTGCCAGCAGCTTTGGTAGCGGGAGTATGTACACCGGGGAGCTGTTTTTT
CASSFGSGSMYTGELFF
>TRBJ2-5|-|TRBV10-1|-
TGCGCCAGCAGTGAGTCTCTAGCGAGAGTCGGAAAGACCCAGTACTTC
CASSESLARVGKTQYF
>TRBJ1-2|TRBD1|TRBV7-8|medium-sized
TGTGCCAGCAGCCGAGACAGGGGCACCTATGGCTACACCTTC
CASSRDRGTYGYTF
>TRBJ2-1|-|TRBV7-9|medium-sized
TGTGCCAGCAGCTGGCTAGGCAATGAGCAGTTCTTC
CASSWLGNEQFF
>TRBJ2-7|-|TRBV7-8|-
TGTGCCAGCAGCTCGGGGCCATCCTACGAGCAGTACTTC
CASSSGPSYEQYF
>TRBJ2-5|TRBD2|TRBV6-2/TRBV6-3|-
TGTGCCAGCAGCCAGCGGACTAGCGCGAGGATAGGGGAGACCCAGTACTTC
CASSQRTSARIGETQYF
>TRBJ1-2|-|TRBV5-1|many
TGCGCCAGCAGCCCGCCCGGGGGATCGGGGGGCTACACCTTC
CASSPPGGSGGYTF
>TRBJ1-4|TRBD1|TRBV20-1|few
TGCAGTGTCCCAGCCAGGGGGCGAGGTGAAAAACTGTTTTTT
CSVPARGRGEKLFF
>TRBJ2-1|TRBD2|TRBV4-2|medium-sized
TGTGCCAGCAGCCAATTAGCGGGAGGGATGAATGAGCAGTTCTTC
CASSQLAGGMNEQFF
>TRBJ2-7|-|TRBV12-3/TRBV12-4|-
TGTGCCAGCAGTTTAGGTCCCGTCGCCTCCTACGAGCAGTACTTC
CASSLGPVASYEQYF
>TRBJ2-3|-|TRBV10-3|-
TGTGCCATCACGACCGAGACCCGAGATACGCAGTATTTT
CAITTETRDTQYF
>TRBJ2-1|-|TRBV9|medium-sized
TGTGCCAGCAGCGGGCGCCTCAGGGAGCAGTTCTTC
CASSGRLREQFF
>TRBJ2-1|-|TRBV7-9|-
TGTGCCAGCAGCTACCGGCCTGACTCATCCTACAATGAGCAGTTCTTC
CASSYRPDSSYNEQFF
>TRBJ2-5|TRBD2|TRBV10-2|many
TGCGCCAGCAGTGCCGCGATAGCGGGTGGGGAGACCCAGTACTTC
CASSAAIAGGETQYF
>TRBJ1-1|TRBD1|TRBV20-1|medium-sized
TGCAGTGCTAGCCCCACAGGGGACACTGAAGCTTTCTTT
CSASPTGDTEAFF
>TRBJ2-2|TRBD2|TRBV20-1|once
TGCAGTACTAGAGAGACGGGGGGACGCCCCGGGGAGCTGTTTTTT
CSTRETGGRPGELFF
>TRBJ2-7|TRBD1|TRBV5-1|-
TGCGCCAGCAGCCCCGATCCGGGACAGTTCTACGAGCAGTACTTC
CASSPDPGQFYEQYF
>TRBJ1-2|-|TRBV4-3|once
TGCGCCAGCAGCCAAAATGGACTTGGCTACACCTTC
CASSQNGLGYTF
>TRBJ2-1|-|TRBV15|medium-sized
TGTGCCACCAGCAGAGCTCACAGCTCCTACAATGAGCAGTTCTTC
CATSRAHSSYNEQFF